The 30 T cell receptor beta chains below all came from one sample that was sequenced in a study of blood T cells in healthy people across ages. A J-beta primer mix and a sample-barcoded 5' primer were used in a second PCR of about 7 to 11 cycles. One entry per CDR3 protein results from TCRdb running MiXCR on the 5' RACE reads. The sample consists of around 800,000 distinct CDR3 sequences, roughly 25% of them appearing once. This sample was also put to use in a study of T cells of mothers and their children.

The sample consisted of blood. These receptors originate from a boy between 10 and 17 years old in good health.

The chain joins TRBV24-1 to TRBJ2-5, with D possibly called TRBD1 or TRBD2 (8 bases each). CDR1 and CDR2 (germline): KGHDR, SFDVKD. CDR3 length: 15 amino acids. V dropped 4 bases and J dropped 7 bases, with 18 bases sitting between them. In DNA form, the CDR3 reads TGTGCCACCAGTGAGTCGGACAGGGCGGGAGGGACCCAGTACTTC. Its translation is CATSESDRAGGTQYF.

The chain uses TRBV6-1 and TRBJ2-2, with no clear D. The CDR3 runs 14 residues. The V end was cut by 4 bases, the J end by 2 bases, with 8 bases between. Germline CDR1 reads MNHNS; CDR2 reads SASEGT. The CDR3 nucleotides are TGTGCCAGCAGTGGTCGGCGAAACACCGGGGAGCTGTTTTTT. Translation: CASSGRRNTGELFF.

The chain uses TRBV7-9 and TRBJ1-1; D not certain. The length of the CDR3 is 12 residues. V was cut by 5 bases and J by 3 bases, with 7 bases left in between. CDR1 SEHNR and CDR2 FQNEAQ come from the germline V gene (reference sequence). The CDR3 sequence: CASSRPDTEAFF. Here the CDR3 DNA reads TGTGCCAGCAGCAGACCGGACACTGAAGCTTTCTTT.

The chain links TRBV25-1 to TRBJ2-5; D gene uncertain. The V end lost 2 bases, the J end lost 5 bases, and 9 bases lay between the germline ends. There are 13 residues in the CDR3. The germline gives CDR1 MGHDK, CDR2 SYGVNS. In DNA form, the CDR3 reads TGTGCCAGCAGTGAAAATGGAATGGAGACCCAGTACTTC. This translates into CASSENGMETQYF.

This clonotype has a handful of counts. V and J are TRBV2 and TRBJ2-5; 9 nucleotides match TRBD2. With the DNA end fitting TRBJ2-7 better, the J assignment may be wrong. The CDR3 length is 15 residues. The germline gives CDR1 SNHLY, CDR2 FYNNEI. CDR3 in DNA: TGTGCCAGCAGTCCCGGGACTAGCAGCTCCTACGAGCAGTACTTC. Residues: CASSPGTSSSYEQYF.

This clonotype was detected ten times or more. This sequence joins TRBV29-1 and TRBJ2-7; D uncertain. V was cut by 7 bases and J by 0 bases, with 13 bases left in between. Looked up from germline, CDR1 is SQVTM and CDR2 is ANQGSEA. CDR3 size: 13 residues. CDR3: CSGWTESSYEQYF. CDR3 sequence (DNA): TGCAGCGGATGGACGGAGAGCTCCTACGAGCAGTACTTC.

The chain couples TRBV5-1 to TRBJ2-3, with a weak D call TRBD1 (6 bases). Germline CDR1 is SGHRS and CDR2 is YFSETQ. Trimming took off 4 bases at V and 0 bases at J, with 9 bases between the two ends. There are 14 residues in the CDR3. The CDR3 spells CASSRDTSTDTQYF. CDR3 DNA: TGCGCCAGCAGCCGGGACACCAGCACAGATACGCAGTATTTT.

The chain couples TRBV4-1 to TRBJ2-5, with a tentative D call TRBD1 (6 bases). TRBJ2-7 explains the end of the DNA better; the J call may be wrong. Looked up from germline, CDR1 is MGHRA and CDR2 is YSYEKL. CDR3 size: 15 residues. The CDR3 is CASSQAPDRLYEQYF. The CDR3 DNA follows: TGCGCCAGCAGCCAAGCTCCGGACAGACTTTACGAGCAGTACTTC.

The chain employs TRBV3-1 and TRBJ2-5; 10 bases are a match to TRBD1. The DNA end lines up better with TRBJ2-1; the J call may be wrong. CDR1 is LGHDT and CDR2 is YNNKEL in the germline V gene (reference sequence). This CDR3 is built from 16 residues. The CDR3 DNA follows: TGTGCCAGCAGCCAAGGGCCCCCGGGACAGGGGAATGAGCAGTTCTTC. It yields the protein CASSQGPPGQGNEQFF.

This clonotype appeared a few times. The chain links TRBV29-1 to TRBJ2-6; D call uncertain. V lost 4 bases, J lost 0 bases, and 7 bases lay in between. The CDR3 is made up of 14 amino acids. Germline values: CDR1 SQVTM, CDR2 ANQGSEA. The CDR3 here is CSVAQSSGANVLTF. The CDR3 region has the DNA TGCAGCGTTGCTCAAAGCTCTGGGGCCAACGTCCTGACTTTC.

This clonotype was seen a handful of times. V usage is TRBV12-3 or TRBV12-4 and J usage is TRBJ2-1, with 7 bases fitting TRBD2. This CDR3 region has 12 residues. Losses at the gene ends were 6 bases for V and 8 bases for J; bases not matched to a gene: 4. This chain's CDR3 is CASRRGVHEQFF. In DNA, the CDR3 is TGTGCCAGCAGACGGGGGGTTCATGAGCAGTTCTTC.

V usage is TRBV7-2 and J usage is TRBJ2-3, with TRBD1 matching 8 bases. V lost 1 base to trimming and J lost 5 bases; unmatched junction nucleotides: 8. Per the germline V gene, CDR1 is SGHTA and CDR2 is FQGNSA. The CDR3 runs to 16 residues. The CDR3 nucleotides are TGTGCCAGCAGCTTAGTGGGGCAGGGGGCCGGAGATACGCAGTATTTT. Translated, it gives CASSLVGQGAGDTQYF.

This rearrangement joins TRBV5-1 to TRBJ2-5; no clear D gene. The J call may be faulty, since TRBJ2-7 better matches the DNA end. CDR3 length: 15 amino acids. Germline CDR1 is SGHRS and CDR2 is YFSETQ. CDR3 nucleotide sequence: TGCGCCAGCAGCTTCTCTTTGGAGAAAACCTACGAGCAGTACTTC. Its protein is CASSFSLEKTYEQYF.

The chain is built from TRBV20-1 and TRBJ2-5, with D possibly TRBD1 on 6 matching bases. The germline V gene encodes CDR1 DFQATT and CDR2 SNEGSKA (reference sequence). CDR3 length equals 15 residues. The V and J ends lost 3 bases and 1 base respectively, with 15 bases between them. The DNA of the CDR3 is TGCAGTGCTAGCCGGGACATAGGTAGCCAAGAGACCCAGTACTTC. It encodes CSASRDIGSQETQYF.

This clonotype showed up just a few times. The chain's CDR3 is CASSPGNSGANVLTF. As DNA, the CDR3 is TGTGCCAGCTCACCCGGGAACTCTGGGGCCAACGTCCTGACTTTC. The gene calls are TRBV18 and TRBJ2-6; D perhaps matches TRBD2 (5 bases). This CDR3 is 15 amino acids long. The germline V gene encodes CDR1 KGHSH and CDR2 LQKENI. V was cut by 3 bases and J by 0 bases, with 6 bases left in between.

This clonotype turned up a few times. The rearrangement links TRBV27 to TRBJ1-2; perhaps TRBD1 as D (6 bases). CDR1 and CDR2 from the germline V gene are MNHEY and SMNVEV (reference sequence). CDR3 length: 12 residues. V gave up 7 bases and J gave up 4 bases, with 10 bases separating them. CDR3 bases: TGTGCCAGCATGGGGGGCCCCTATGGCTACACCTTC. Its protein product is CASMGGPYGYTF.

CDR3 sequence (DNA): TGTGCCAGCAGCCACCTCGACGGAACGAGGGGCACAGATACGCAGTATTTT. Residues: CASSHLDGTRGTDTQYF. The chain links TRBV4-2 to TRBJ2-3, with D tentatively TRBD2 (5 bases). V gave up 3 bases and J gave up 1 base, with 17 bases separating them. Germline V gene lookup returns CDR1 LGHNA and CDR2 YNFKEQ. The CDR3 is 17 residues long.

This clonotype has more than one count but fewer than ten. This chain connects TRBV29-1 to TRBJ2-5, with 9 bases fitting TRBD1. CDR1 and CDR2 from the germline V gene are SQVTM and ANQGSEA. The CDR3 covers 13 residues. J was trimmed by 2 bases and V by 7 bases; bases with no gene match: 5. CDR3 in DNA: TGCAGCGCTGACGGGACAGGGCAAGAGACCCAGTACTTC. Encoded protein: CSADGTGQETQYF.

This clonotype was recorded many times. This chain links TRBV3-1 with TRBJ2-1; D is uncertain. The V end lost 4 bases, the J end lost 0 bases, and 7 bases lay between the germline ends. The CDR3 sequence is 14 residues long. Germline V gene sequence: CDR1 LGHDT, CDR2 YNNKEL (reference sequence). CDR3 in DNA: TGTGCCAGCAGCCCCAGGAGCTCCTACAATGAGCAGTTCTTC. Translated: CASSPRSSYNEQFF.

This clonotype came up a few times. The genes are TRBV29-1 and TRBJ2-5, with TRBD2 matching 10 bases. The assigned J gene may be wrong: the sequence end matches TRBJ2-1 better. This CDR3 spans 14 amino acids. Germline V gene data show CDR1 as SQVTM and CDR2 as ANQGSEA. The DNA of the CDR3 is TGCAGCGTTGGGGCTAGCGGGGGTTACAATGAGCAGTTCTTC. Encoded protein: CSVGASGGYNEQFF.

This clonotype showed up just a few times. The chain couples TRBV6-6 to TRBJ1-2; D might be TRBD1 (5 bases). Trimming shortened V by 6 bases and J by 8 bases, and 16 bases separated the two germline ends. From germline, CDR1 is MNHNY and CDR2 SVGAGI (reference sequence). The CDR3 is made up of 13 amino acids. The CDR3 nucleotides are TGTGCCAGCAGAACCCCCCAGGGACGCGGCTACACCTTC. This gives the protein CASRTPQGRGYTF.

The chain uses TRBV27 and TRBJ2-5; 13 positions match TRBD2. V lost 6 bases and J lost 4; bases outside the gene matches: 8. CDR1 and CDR2 from the germline V gene are MNHEY and SMNVEV (reference sequence). The CDR3 is made up of 16 amino acids. CDR3 sequence (DNA): TGTGCCAGCAGGGGAACTAGCGGGGGGGCCCGAGAGACCCAGTACTTC. Translation gives CASRGTSGGARETQYF.

This clonotype was counted a few times. One junction end disagrees with the germline gene, perhaps due to a read error. The V and J genes are TRBV4-1 and TRBJ2-7; D is possibly TRBD2 (5 bases). Germline-derived CDR1 and CDR2 are MGHRA and YSYEKL. CDR3 size: 15 residues. CDR3 region: CVSSQEGGNSYEQYF. The CDR3 nucleotides read TGCGTCAGCAGCCAAGAAGGAGGAAACTCCTACGAGCAGTACTTC.

The chain joins TRBV10-3 to TRBJ2-3; D uncertain. The V gene's germline CDR1 is ENHRY and CDR2 SYGVKD. The CDR3 is 15 amino acids. V was shortened by 2 bases and J by 0 bases, with 9 bases between the two germline ends. CDR3 amino acids: CAISEGSRSTDTQYF. The CDR3 DNA reads as TGTGCCATCAGTGAGGGCTCCCGGAGCACAGATACGCAGTATTTT.

The chain couples TRBV12-3 or TRBV12-4 to TRBJ2-2; 9 bases line up with TRBD2. This CDR3 region has 17 residues. V dropped 6 bases and J dropped 4; count of bases not matched to a gene: 12. The CDR3 DNA reads as TGTGCCAGCAGCTGGGGGCTAGCGGGGAGATTCACCGGGGAGCTGTTTTTT. Translation: CASSWGLAGRFTGELFF.

This clonotype was detected a few times. CDR3 region: CASSLEGWGQTGELFF. The CDR3 nucleotides read TGTGCCAGCAGCTTAGAGGGGTGGGGACAGACCGGGGAGCTGTTTTTT. The chain joins TRBV11-2 to TRBJ2-2; 7 bases are a match to TRBD1. Trimming at V came to 0 bases and at J to 5 bases, leaving 6 bases not matched to a gene. This CDR3 has 16 amino acids. Germline V gives CDR1 SGHAT, CDR2 FQNNGV.

This clonotype was detected a few times. The junction and the germline gene differ at one end; a read error may be behind it. This chain connects TRBV28 to TRBJ1-1; D is undetermined. Germline CDR1 reads MDHEN; CDR2 reads SYDVKM. This CDR3 spans 14 amino acids. The CDR3 region is CASLTGSSAPETFF. DNA for the CDR3: TGTGCCAGCCTCACGGGCAGCAGTGCACCTGAAACTTTCTTT.

The chain carries TRBV7-3 and TRBJ2-3; either TRBD1 or TRBD2 may supply D (7 bases each). CDR3 length: 15 residues. From germline, CDR1 is SGHTA and CDR2 FQGTGA. The V and J ends lost 4 bases and 3 bases respectively, with 14 bases between them. The CDR3 protein is CASSSRGDSTDTQYF. The CDR3 coding sequence is TGTGCCAGCAGCTCCCGGGGGGACAGTACAGATACGCAGTATTTT.

This clonotype was detected ten times or more. The rearrangement joins TRBV6-2 or TRBV6-3 to TRBJ2-2; 8 bases fit TRBD2. The CDR3 contains 16 residues. CDR1 and CDR2 from the germline V gene are MNHEY and SVGEGT. J lost 4 bases, V lost 4 bases, and 8 bases had no gene match. The CDR3 protein is CASSSSGGAGTGELFF. The CDR3 bases are TGTGCCAGCAGTTCAAGCGGGGGTGCGGGCACCGGGGAGCTGTTTTTT.

The V call is TRBV7-2, the J call TRBJ2-4; maybe TRBD1 (5 bases). Germline loops: CDR1 SGHTA, CDR2 FQGNSA. The CDR3 covers 15 residues. Trimming pared 5 bases from V and 1 base from J, leaving 12 bases between. CDR3 bases: TGTGCCAGCAGCCCAGGGTTTGGGGCCAAAAACATTCAGTACTTC. Translation: CASSPGFGAKNIQYF.